A selection of T cell receptor beta chains follows, all from one sample in a study of cytomegalovirus exposure and HLA in healthy donors. The method was immunoSEQ multiplex PCR; TCRdb's version includes in-frame clones alone and lacks a portion of them. The sample shows roughly 53,000 clones, and 2.3% sits with its ten largest clones. The specimen was PBMCs. These receptor sequences come from a female donor in good health and CMV-seronegative. The CDR3 runs from the conserved cysteine through the conserved F or W.

v_gene | CDR3aa
TRBV2 | CASSESPLPQHF
TRBV6-6 | CASSYSPTGEDQPQHF
TRBV27 | CASSLYRGGGSNEQFF
TRBV4-3 | CASSQLAGGYYGYTF
TRBV10-1 | CASSPTGRNTEAFF
TRBV30 | CAWSIDRKNSPLHF
TRBV6-1 | CAASFSWTGFSEAFF
TRBV12-5 | CASGIGTSVGEQFF
TRBV4-1 | CASSQSHRDNDYEQYF
TRBV6-6 | CASSPDGINTIYF
TRBV27 | CASSLRGSYEQYF
TRBV9 | CASSPAGVGVATNYGYTF
TRBV11-3 | CASSLDEQGINYGYTF
TRBV18 | CASSPLPGDTEAFF
TRBV19 | CASSSYMNTEAFF
TRBV25-1 | CASSRLAGVGRTDTQYF
TRBV6-5 | CASSAGQGTEAFF
TRBV11-3 | CASGEKRTGELFF
TRBV29-1 | CSVAGGDRGRDTQYF
TRBV4-2 | CASSQGGGNTEAFF
TRBV7-8 | CASSFTGGYYGYTF
TRBV7-8 | CASSSHGAGMDEQFF
TRBV4-1 | CASSHPVGAGAVHEQYF
TRBV25-1 | CASRQELNTEAFF
TRBV30 | CAWSNLGLAGVNEQFF
TRBV7-9 | CASSLQAGAEAFF
TRBV6-5 | CASSPQRTENTEAFF
TRBV5-1 | CASSLGGQANYGYTF
TRBV29-1 | CSVDGGERDTEAFF
TRBV5-1 | CASSFAGVGETQYF
TRBV6-5 | CASSYSTYTDTQYF
TRBV5-4 | CASSLGGQGIDTQYF
TRBV11-2 | CASSLVGLAAGEQYF
TRBV2 | CASSEESGGTEQFF
TRBV7-9 | CASSALSTGTSEQYF
TRBV6-6 | CASSLDTRAYEQYF
TRBV30 | CAWATGRNEKLFF
TRBV5-1 | CASSADSLAGAAYEQYF
TRBV18 | CASSPGMNTEAFF
TRBV29-1 | CSVEWTENTEAFF
TRBV19 | CASSIQVGEQYF
TRBV4-3 | CASSQESEAGGVTGELFF
TRBV5-1 | CASSLGGSDTIYF
TRBV4-1 | CASSQSGDRFNEKLFF
TRBV4-3 | CASSQGRGQGTYEQYF
TRBV7-6 | CASSPNTWTAATGELFF
TRBV4-2 | CASGTSGGYNEQFF
TRBV7-3 | CASSPDIGLEQYF
TRBV6-5 | CASSYSRQREQYF
TRBV7-9 | CASSLEGLSSEQFF
TRBV11-3 | CASSLDAVRWGLGSRTELFF
TRBV29-1 | CSSTSSTEAFF
TRBV6-6 | CASSYRTALGGNEQFF